A single sample is the source of the 22 T cell receptor beta chains below, sequenced in a study of blood T cell repertoires in COVID-19. Measured with immunoSEQ multiplex PCR; TCRdb has only the in-frame clones, and not every one. This repertoire shows 55,000 to 85,000 clones, approximately 84% found once; its top ten account for about 12%. The sample comprised peripheral blood. The source is a human donor in a cohort sampled during active COVID-19.

V gene TRBV9 combines with J gene TRBJ1-2; D is unresolved. Germline V gene lookup returns CDR1 SGDLS and CDR2 YYNGEE. CDR3 length equals 16 residues. The V and J ends lost 3 bases and 6 bases respectively, with 21 bases between them. Here the CDR3 reads CASSESRRAEQHGYTF. CDR3 coding DNA: TGTGCCAGCAGCGAATCTAGGAGGGCAGAGCAACATGGCTACACCTTC.

This clone was detected only a few times. This sequence joins TRBV4-1 and TRBJ1-5, with 9 positions matching TRBD1. This CDR3 contains 16 residues. V lost 3 bases and J lost 8; bases outside the gene matches: 11. Germline assignment: CDR1 MGHRA and CDR2 YSYEKL. In DNA form, the CDR3 reads TGCGCCAGCAGCCAGAGCCGAGACAGGGGGGACAAGCCCCAGCATTTT. Its protein product is CASSQSRDRGDKPQHF.

The count of this clone is one. The rearrangement joins TRBV18 to TRBJ2-7, with TRBD1 matching 7 bases. Germline V CDR1 and CDR2: KGHSH, LQKENI. The CDR3 consists of 15 residues. V gave up 3 bases and J gave up 6 bases; unmatched junction bases: 11. DNA for the CDR3: TGTGCCAGCTCACCCCCACTTGTGACAGGGCCCGAGCAGTACTTC. Its translation is CASSPPLVTGPEQYF.

This chain links TRBV19 with TRBJ2-5; possible D gene TRBD1, 5 bases. Germline-derived CDR1 and CDR2 are LNHDA and SQIVND (reference sequence). The CDR3 has 13 residues. Trimming cost V 5 bases and J 4 bases, with 11 bases left between them. The CDR3 DNA reads as TGTGCCAGTAGTTCTACAGGATTAGAGACCCAGTACTTC. Protein product: CASSSTGLETQYF.

The CDR3 loop reads CASRSGALEAFF. CDR3 bases: TGTGCCAGCAGGTCAGGGGCACTTGAAGCTTTCTTT. The chain joins TRBV2 to TRBJ1-1, with TRBD1 as a possible D gene (6 bases). Germline CDR1 and CDR2: SNHLY and FYNNEI. The CDR3 sequence is 12 residues long. The V gene lost 6 bases and the J gene lost 7 bases, with 12 bases spanning the gap.

The rearrangement links TRBV16 to TRBJ2-3, with TRBD2 matching over 13 bases. The CDR3 totals 15 residues. The germline CDR1 and CDR2 sequences are KGHSY and FQNENV. After removal of 2 bases from V and 4 bases from J, the junction contained 0 bases not matched to a gene. DNA for the CDR3: TGTGCCAGCAGCCAAGGACTAGCGGGGGCAGATACGCAGTATTTT. It encodes CASSQGLAGADTQYF.

The CDR3 spells CASSLAYEQYF. The DNA of the CDR3 is TGTGCCAGCAGTCTAGCCTACGAGCAGTACTTC. The chain couples TRBV28 to TRBJ2-7; D is unresolved. The V gene's germline CDR1 is MDHEN and CDR2 SYDVKM. CDR3 size: 11 residues. Trimming cost V 5 bases and J 2 bases, with 4 bases left between them.

V usage is TRBV29-1 and J usage is TRBJ2-7; TRBD1 matches at 7 bases. The ends lost 6 bases at V and 2 bases at J; junction bases unmatched: 10. CDR3 length: 14 residues. Germline V gene lookup returns CDR1 SQVTM and CDR2 ANQGSEA. The CDR3 DNA follows: TGCAGCGTCACTGGACAGGACCTAACCTACGAGCAGTACTTC. Protein sequence: CSVTGQDLTYEQYF.

V usage is TRBV7-9 and J usage is TRBJ2-7; TRBD2 aligns across 12 bases. Germline values: CDR1 SEHNR, CDR2 FQNEAQ (reference sequence). The CDR3 is 13 amino acids. Trimming at V came to 8 bases and at J to 4 bases, leaving 3 bases not matched to a gene. CDR3 bases: TGTGCCAGCTCTAGCGGGGGGGAGTACGAGCAGTACTTC. Encoded protein: CASSSGGEYEQYF.

Concerning this clone itself: Other DNA sequences in this sample translate to the same CDR3. The J gene is TRBJ1-2, the V gene TRBV27; D is undetermined. The germline V gene encodes CDR1 MNHEY and CDR2 SMNVEV (reference sequence). The CDR3 is 14 amino acids. Trimming pared 2 bases from V and 5 bases from J, leaving 12 bases between. The CDR3 nucleotides read TGTGCCAGCAGTTTAGGGCGGGGAGGGTATGGCTACACCTTC. Protein sequence: CASSLGRGGYGYTF.

This clone came up once. V and J are TRBV10-3 and TRBJ1-2; D is perhaps TRBD1 (5 bases). The CDR3 has 13 residues. V was cut by 7 bases and J by 5 bases, with 14 bases left in between. The germline V gene has CDR1 ENHRY and CDR2 SYGVKD. The CDR3 is CAITQGSQYGYTF. CDR3 nucleotide sequence: TGTGCCATCACTCAGGGTTCCCAATATGGCTACACCTTC.

J is TRBJ1-1 and V is TRBV5-1; TRBD1 agrees at 8 bases. The CDR3 runs to 13 residues. CDR1 is SGHRS and CDR2 is YFSETQ in the germline V gene. V shed 3 bases and J 3 bases; nucleotides not matched to a gene: 1. The CDR3 region has the DNA TGCGCCAGCAGCTGGGGACAGGACACTGAAGCTTTCTTT. Protein sequence: CASSWGQDTEAFF.

The chain recombines TRBV3-1 (or the pseudogene TRBV3-2) with TRBJ1-4; 8 nucleotides match TRBD1. The V and J ends lost 4 bases and 4 bases, in that order; junction bases with no gene match: 5. Germline V gene data show CDR1 as LGHDT and CDR2 as YNNKEL (reference sequence). This CDR3 has 15 amino acids. The chain's CDR3 is CASSLGTGGNEKLFF. The CDR3 DNA follows: TGTGCCAGCAGCCTCGGGACAGGCGGTAATGAAAAACTGTTTTTT.

This clone occurred a few times. The V gene is TRBV4-1, the J gene TRBJ1-2; TRBD1 matches at 9 bases. Trimming removed 0 bases from V and 4 bases from J; junction bases left unmatched: 3. CDR3 size: 15 residues. CDR1 is MGHRA, CDR2 YSYEKL, per germline. The CDR3 loop is CASSQDKDRGYGYTF. In DNA, the CDR3 is TGCGCCAGCAGCCAAGATAAGGACAGGGGCTATGGCTACACCTTC.

The CDR3 is CASSRAGDTWGVQFF. CDR3 DNA sequence: TGTGCCAGCAGCCGAGCGGGGGACACTTGGGGAGTGCAGTTCTTC. The J gene is TRBJ2-1, the V gene TRBV28; 8 nucleotides match TRBD2. Per the germline V gene, CDR1 is MDHEN and CDR2 is SYDVKM. The CDR3 contains 15 residues. V gave up 6 bases and J gave up 12 bases; unmatched junction bases: 16.

This clone came up once. The genes are TRBV6-2 or TRBV6-3 and TRBJ1-5; the D gene is possibly TRBD1 (6 bases). Looked up from germline, CDR1 is MNHEY and CDR2 is SVGEGT. The V end lost 0 bases, the J end lost 6 bases, and 15 bases lay between the germline ends. CDR3 size: 16 residues. The DNA for the CDR3 is TGTGCCAGCAGTTACTCTACAGGGCGGAGAGGTCAGCCCCAGCATTTT. Its protein product is CASSYSTGRRGQPQHF.

This chain connects TRBV12-3 or TRBV12-4 to TRBJ1-5, with a tentative D call TRBD1 (5 bases). Trimming left V 6 bases short and J 7 bases short, with 10 bases between. CDR3 length: 12 residues. For the CDR3, the DNA is TGTGCCAGCAGCGACAGCCCCCAGCCCCAGCATTTT. Translation gives CASSDSPQPQHF.

The J gene is TRBJ2-5, the V gene TRBV7-8; 8 bases agree with TRBD2. This CDR3 spans 15 amino acids. In germline, CDR1 is SGHVS, CDR2 FQNEAQ. V lost 5 bases, J lost 5 bases, and 10 bases stayed unmatched. CDR3 loop: CASSRDGGDAETQYF. The CDR3 region has the DNA TGTGCCAGCAGCCGGGACGGGGGGGACGCGGAGACCCAGTACTTC.

The chain uses TRBV7-3 and TRBJ2-5; D possibly corresponds to TRBD2 (6 bases). Trimming shortened V by 5 bases and J by 7 bases, and 14 bases separated the two germline ends. Germline-derived CDR1 and CDR2 are SGHTA and FQGTGA. The CDR3 length is 13 residues. The CDR3 nucleotides are TGTGCCAGCAGCCCCGCGGGACCTTCGACCCAGTACTTC. Translated, it gives CASSPAGPSTQYF.

V is TRBV10-2 and J is TRBJ1-2, with D possibly being TRBD1 (5 bases). CDR3 size: 16 residues. Germline assignment: CDR1 WSHSY and CDR2 SAAADI. V was shortened by 9 bases and J by 0 bases, with 20 bases between the two germline ends. CDR3 residues: CASRAGGAAPNYGYTF. The CDR3 DNA follows: TGCGCCAGTCGAGCAGGTGGGGCCGCGCCTAACTATGGCTACACCTTC.

This clone is a singleton in its sample. The rearrangement uses TRBV4-3 and TRBJ1-6; D unclear. In germline, CDR1 is LGHNA, CDR2 YSLEER. The V and J ends lost 0 bases and 8 bases respectively, with 14 bases between them. CDR3 length equals 16 residues. In nucleotides, the CDR3 is TGCGCCAGCAGCCAAGATCCGGCAGGAAAGGATTCACCCCTCCACTTT. Translating gives CASSQDPAGKDSPLHF.

The gene calls are TRBV12-3 or TRBV12-4 and TRBJ2-7, with no clear D. This CDR3 is built from 11 residues. The ends were cut back, 5 bases at V and 6 bases at J, with 8 bases in the middle. The CDR3 reads CASSRSREQYF. In DNA, the CDR3 is TGTGCCAGCAGTCGGAGCCGCGAGCAGTACTTC.